Reported below is one T cell receptor (beta chain). Assay: immunoSEQ multiplex PCR; the TCRdb copy retains only in-frame clones and omits some. The sample lists approximately 88,000 clones; 60% to 75% were seen once. The data derive from a study of shared clonotypes between healthy human individuals. Per germline, CDR1 GTSNPN and CDR2 SVGIG (reference sequence). V dropped 0 bases and J dropped 1 base, with 6 bases sitting between them. This CDR3 contains 13 residues. The chain has TRBV30 and TRBJ2-5, with D uncertain. Source material: memory CD8+ T cells sorted from blood. As to subset: CD45RO+ cells pooled with CCR7-negative TemRA cells. This TCR derives from a man younger than 45 in good health. CDR3 nucleotide sequence: TGTGCCTGGAGTGTAGAGTTCCAAGAGACCCAGTACTTC. Protein: CAWSVEFQETQYF.